This passage covers 15 T cell receptor beta chains from one sample sequenced in a study of T cells in Graves' hyperthyroidism and ophthalmopathy. Template material for amplifying TCR beta CDR3 regions consisted of RNA transcripts. A first-round RT-PCR of the TCR CDR3 used the HTBI primer set. TCRdb reanalysed the multiplex PCR reads using MiXCR and keeps one entry per CDR3 protein. The repertoire includes around 700,000 distinct CDR3 sequences, 18% of them detected once, and roughly a sixth sits in the top ten. Sequences were obtained from blood. The receptors were sampled from a woman aged 45-59 years with Graves' hyperthyroidism that later progressed to Graves' ophthalmopathy.

In its sample, this clonotype was seen a few times. The chain links TRBV20-1 to TRBJ2-7; D may be TRBD1 (6 bases). Trimming removed 3 bases at V and 3 bases at J, with 12 bases between. The CDR3 has 13 residues. Germline V CDR1 and CDR2: DFQATT, SNEGSKA (reference sequence). The CDR3 DNA follows: TGCAGTGCTAGTCACAGGGCGAACTACGAGCAGTACTTC. Protein sequence: CSASHRANYEQYF.

This clonotype occurred many times. The V and J genes are TRBV20-1 and TRBJ1-2, with D hard to call. V lost 0 bases and J lost 2, with 10 bases in between. This CDR3 has 14 amino acids. Germline CDR1 reads DFQATT; CDR2 reads SNEGSKA (reference sequence). The CDR3 DNA sequence: TGCAGTGCTAGAGAAGCAAGAGGGAACTATGGCTACACCTTC. Its protein is CSAREARGNYGYTF.

In this sample, this clonotype turned up many times. This rearrangement joins TRBV18 to TRBJ2-5; D is unclear. The germline V gene encodes CDR1 KGHSH and CDR2 LQKENI. The CDR3 runs 13 residues. The V end lost 2 bases, the J end lost 2 bases, and 6 bases lay between the germline ends. Here the CDR3 reads CASSPAWQETQYF. The CDR3 region has the DNA TGTGCCAGCTCACCAGCGTGGCAAGAGACCCAGTACTTC.

This chain uses TRBV27 with TRBJ1-1, with 7 bases lining up with TRBD1. This CDR3 is 16 amino acids long. Germline loops: CDR1 MNHEY, CDR2 SMNVEV (reference sequence). V gave up 5 bases and J gave up 1 base; unmatched junction bases: 10. CDR3 coding DNA: TGTGCCAGCAGTCTTGGGTGGGGACAGAAGAACACTGAAGCTTTCTTT. This codes for CASSLGWGQKNTEAFF.

Notes on this clonotype: Mismatch with germline at one junction end may stem from a read error. V usage is TRBV2 and J usage is TRBJ2-2; a weak D match, TRBD1 (6 bases). CDR3 size: 17 residues. The germline V gene encodes CDR1 SNHLY and CDR2 FYNNEI. This CDR3 is CASVAPRGTARAGELVF. The CDR3 region has the DNA TGTGCCAGCGTAGCCCCGAGGGGGACGGCGAGGGCCGGGGAGCTGGTTTTT. The complete variable domain, with remaining parts taken from reference TRBV2 and TRBJ2-2, reads EPEVTQTPSHQVTQMGQEVILRCVPISNHLYFYWYRQILGQKVEFLVSFYNNEISEKSEIFDDQFSVERPDGSNFTLKIRSTKLEDSAMYFCASVAPRGTARAGELVFGEGSRLTVL.

The chain is built from TRBV19 and TRBJ2-1; a weak D match, TRBD1 (6 bases). Between the trimmed V and J ends, which lost 6 bases and 8 bases, there was a span of 17 bases. Germline loops: CDR1 LNHDA, CDR2 SQIVND (reference sequence). The CDR3 consists of 14 residues. CDR3 in amino acids: CASRPQGRLYEQFF. The CDR3 nucleotides are TGTGCCAGTAGACCCCAGGGGCGTCTCTATGAGCAGTTCTTC.

The genes are TRBV20-1 and TRBJ1-1; 9 nucleotides align to TRBD1. The CDR3 contains 14 residues. J was trimmed by 6 bases and V by 3 bases; bases with no gene match: 8. CDR1 is DFQATT and CDR2 is SNEGSKA in the germline V gene (reference sequence). CDR3 region: CSARGDRVLSEAFF. CDR3 nucleotides: TGCAGTGCTAGGGGGGACAGGGTTTTATCTGAAGCTTTCTTT.

CDR3 bases: TGTGCCAGCAGTGCTAATGGAGAGACCCAGTACTTC. This gives the protein CASSANGETQYF. The genes are TRBV12-3 or TRBV12-4 and TRBJ2-5; D gene unclear. The CDR3 runs 12 residues. Trimming pared 5 bases from V and 4 bases from J, leaving 8 bases between.

The table lists this clonotype with many counts. This chain joins TRBV7-9 and TRBJ2-5; D not resolved. Trimming took off 0 bases at V and 5 bases at J, with 7 bases between the two ends. The CDR3 is 13 amino acids. CDR1 and CDR2 from the germline V gene are SEHNR and FQNEAQ (reference sequence). CDR3: CASSLAGTETQYF. DNA of the CDR3: TGTGCCAGCAGCTTAGCGGGTACGGAGACCCAGTACTTC.

The rearrangement uses TRBV12-3 or TRBV12-4 and TRBJ2-1; weak D call: TRBD1 (5 bases). The CDR3 has 22 residues. V shed 6 bases and J shed 0 bases, with 33 bases lying between them. CDR3 sequence reads: CASSRIPGRRMTHRSSYNEQFF. DNA for the CDR3: TGTGCCAGCAGCCGAATCCCGGGCCGCCGGATGACTCACAGGAGCTCCTACAATGAGCAGTTCTTC.

This clonotype occurred many times. This chain uses TRBV12-3 or TRBV12-4 with TRBJ1-1, with 7 bases aligning to TRBD1. The V and J ends lost 4 bases and 6 bases, in that order; junction bases with no gene match: 8. This CDR3 contains 14 residues. CDR3 nucleotide sequence: TGTGCCAGCAGTTCCCAAGGGGGCAGGGCTGAAGCTTTCTTT. Its translation: CASSSQGGRAEAFF.

The V gene is TRBV5-6, the J gene TRBJ2-7; D unclear. Per germline, CDR1 SGHDT and CDR2 YYEEEE. The CDR3 consists of 16 residues. Trimming took 0 bases from V and 0 from J, leaving 13 bases between them. Written as DNA, the CDR3 is TGTGCCAGCAGCTTGGGCCTCTGGCAGATCTCCTACGAGCAGTACTTC. Its protein product is CASSLGLWQISYEQYF.

Many counts were recorded for this clonotype. The CDR3 reads CSGGRGNYGYTF. As DNA, the CDR3 is TGCAGTGGAGGACGGGGTAACTATGGCTACACCTTC. V gene TRBV20-1 combines with J gene TRBJ1-2, with D hard to call. The CDR3 runs to 12 residues. Trimming removed 7 bases from V and 1 base from J, with 10 bases in between. Germline CDR1 DFQATT, CDR2 SNEGSKA (reference sequence).

The chain combines TRBV5-6 with TRBJ1-6; D unresolved. The germline CDR1 and CDR2 sequences are SGHDT and YYEEEE. This CDR3 has 13 amino acids. With 4 bases removed from V and 14 bases from J, the gap between germline ends came to 16 bases. The CDR3 loop is CASSATGPKALHF. The CDR3 coding sequence is TGTGCCAGCAGCGCCACCGGGCCAAAGGCCCTCCACTTT.

The chain links TRBV3-1 to TRBJ1-4; a weak D match, TRBD1 (5 bases). Germline-derived CDR1 and CDR2 are LGHDT and YNNKEL (reference sequence). Trimming removed 1 base at V and 8 bases at J, with 14 bases between. CDR3 length: 15 residues. CDR3 amino acids: CASSQAFGGREKLFF. The CDR3 nucleotides are TGTGCCAGCAGCCAAGCTTTCGGGGGTCGGGAAAAACTGTTTTTT.